This T cell receptor (beta chain) was recorded in a study of blood T cells in healthy people across ages. As regards this clonotype: Its antigen is undetermined.

Overall study findings and caveats: Estimates drawn from one million T cells were deemed to understate diversity. TCR beta diversity per million T cells fell roughly linearly with age.

Primed by a sample-barcoded 5' primer and a J-beta primer mix, a second PCR proceeded for 7 to 11 cycles. Sequencing recovered at least 3 million CDR3-containing paired-end reads from each sample. TCRdb itself ran the 5' RACE reads through MiXCR, one entry per CDR3 protein. The table has around 620,000 distinct CDR3 sequences, approximately 30% seen once. Each donor gave roughly 10 milliliters of peripheral blood. Germline V gene sequence: CDR1 DFQATT, CDR2 SNEGSKA (reference sequence). The V and J ends lost 5 bases and 1 base respectively, with 14 bases between them. The CDR3 has 14 residues. The sequenced material came from blood. This chain joins TRBV20-1 and TRBJ1-1; possible D gene TRBD1, 5 bases. The receptor was isolated from a woman in her sixties or seventies in good health. CDR3 residues: CSAGQGYANTEAFF. As DNA, the CDR3 is TGCAGTGCTGGTCAGGGATATGCGAACACTGAAGCTTTCTTT.